Listed below are T cell receptor beta chains from one sample, sequenced in a study of T cells in localized non-small cell lung cancer. TCRdb keeps only in-frame clones here, not all; method: immunoSEQ multiplex PCR. The repertoire holds about 33,000 clones, with about nine tenths as singletons. The starting material was peripheral blood, obtained before any cancer treatment. These receptors came from a male donor aged 60 or over with stage III lung adenocarcinoma. Both conserved end residues are part of each CDR3. A D gene is named only where the DNA matches it firmly. For some rows the clone size is stated as once, few or many, or as a class when expanded; others skip it.

.	TRBV6-6	TRBJ2-1	.	CASSPYQSSYNEQFF	TGTGCCAGCAGTCCGTACCAGAGCTCCTACAATGAGCAGTTCTTC
.	TRBV28	TRBJ1-2	.	CASYSQFYGYTF	TGTGCCAGTTACTCACAGTTCTATGGCTACACCTTC
.	TRBV21-1	TRBJ2-7	.	CASSKEQGQVGEQYF	TGTGCCAGCAGCAAAGAACAGGGGCAGGTGGGCGAGCAGTACTTC
.	TRBV28	TRBJ1-3	.	CASSFRPNTIYF	TGTGCCAGCAGTTTTCGACCGAACACCATATATTTT
.	TRBV19	TRBJ1-5	.	CASTIDRFGPQHF	TGTGCCAGTACCATCGACAGATTCGGCCCCCAGCATTTT
.	TRBV19	TRBJ1-2	.	CASSIKVNYGYTF	TGTGCCAGTAGTATCAAGGTTAACTATGGCTACACCTTC
once	TRBV2	TRBJ1-2	.	CASSATENYGYTF	TGTGCCAGCAGTGCGACCGAAAACTATGGCTACACCTTC
.	TRBV14	TRBJ1-2	TRBD1	CASRLTGGPPGYTF	TGTGCCAGCAGGCTGACAGGGGGCCCACCTGGCTACACCTTC
.	TRBV5-4	TRBJ1-1	.	CASSLARNTEAFF	TGTGCCAGCAGCTTGGCCAGGAACACTGAAGCTTTCTTT
once	TRBV10-3	TRBJ2-7	TRBD2	CAISPPARGAYEQYF	TGTGCCATCAGTCCCCCTGCGCGGGGGGCCTACGAGCAGTACTTC